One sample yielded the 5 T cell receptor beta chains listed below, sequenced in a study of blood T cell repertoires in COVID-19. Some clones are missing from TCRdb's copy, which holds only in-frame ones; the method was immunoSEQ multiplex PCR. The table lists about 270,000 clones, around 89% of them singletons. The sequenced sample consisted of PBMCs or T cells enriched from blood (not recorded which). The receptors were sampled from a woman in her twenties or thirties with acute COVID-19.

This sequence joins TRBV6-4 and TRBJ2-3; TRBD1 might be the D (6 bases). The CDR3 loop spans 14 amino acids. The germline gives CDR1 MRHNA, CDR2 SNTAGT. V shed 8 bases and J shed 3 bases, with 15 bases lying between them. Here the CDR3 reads CASSTGTYTDTQYF. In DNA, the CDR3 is TGTGCCAGCTCGACAGGAACATATACAGATACGCAGTATTTT.

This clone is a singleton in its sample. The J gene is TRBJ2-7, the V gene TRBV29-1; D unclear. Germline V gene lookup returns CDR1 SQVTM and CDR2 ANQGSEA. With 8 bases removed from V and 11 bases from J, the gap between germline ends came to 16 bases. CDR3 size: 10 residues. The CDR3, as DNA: TGCAGCCTCATTTCCCCGGCGGAGTACTTC. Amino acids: CSLISPAEYF.

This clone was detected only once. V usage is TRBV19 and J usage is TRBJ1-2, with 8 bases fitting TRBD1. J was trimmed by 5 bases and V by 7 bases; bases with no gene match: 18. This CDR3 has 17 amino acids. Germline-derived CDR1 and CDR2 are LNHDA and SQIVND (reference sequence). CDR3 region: CASTSGGAGGLPYGYTF. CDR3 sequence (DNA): TGTGCCAGTACCTCAGGTGGGGCAGGGGGCCTGCCATATGGCTACACCTTC.

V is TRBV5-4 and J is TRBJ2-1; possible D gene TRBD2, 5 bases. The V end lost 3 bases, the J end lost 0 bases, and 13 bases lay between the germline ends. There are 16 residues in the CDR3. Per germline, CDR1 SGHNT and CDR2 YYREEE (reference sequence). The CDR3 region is CASSSRAESSYNEQFF. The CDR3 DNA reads TGTGCCAGCAGCTCACGAGCGGAAAGCTCCTACAATGAGCAGTTCTTC.

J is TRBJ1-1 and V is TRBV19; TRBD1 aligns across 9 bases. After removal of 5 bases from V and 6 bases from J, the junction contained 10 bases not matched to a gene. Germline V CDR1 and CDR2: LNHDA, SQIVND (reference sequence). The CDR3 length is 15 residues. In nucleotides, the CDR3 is TGTGCCAGTAGTCCCCGACAGGGGGATCTCCCTGAAGCTTTCTTT. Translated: CASSPRQGDLPEAFF.